The present TCR beta chain was sequenced within a study of shared clonotypes between healthy human individuals. Whole-study results and caveats: Rarefaction showed that sequencing of sorted subsets was incomplete (despite large depth).

The CDR3 totals 15 residues. Germline-derived CDR1 and CDR2 are SGHVS and FNYEAQ. Trimming took 1 base from V and 5 from J, leaving 14 bases between them. For this clone: Its antigen is unknown.

The authors split each subset's genomic DNA evenly across several immunoSEQ plates. In the original workflow: ImmunoSEQ output held junction-only sequences without quality scores, so filtering differed. Using immunoSEQ multiplex PCR, the repertoire was profiled, and TCRdb retains in-frame clones only, with some absent. Clonal size and the V and J genes are those of that table, whereas D and trimming came from the DNA. The profile shows around 340,000 clones, less than 75% of them singletons. J is TRBJ2-5 and V is TRBV7-6; D unclear. The TCR comes from a man aged 25 to 40 in good health. The sample comprised memory CD4+ T cells sorted from blood. Subset defined: CD45RA-negative fraction. The CDR3 DNA reads as TGTGCCAGCAGCTTAGGAGGTTCCGTGGGGGAGACCCAGTACTTC. It translates to CASSLGGSVGETQYF.